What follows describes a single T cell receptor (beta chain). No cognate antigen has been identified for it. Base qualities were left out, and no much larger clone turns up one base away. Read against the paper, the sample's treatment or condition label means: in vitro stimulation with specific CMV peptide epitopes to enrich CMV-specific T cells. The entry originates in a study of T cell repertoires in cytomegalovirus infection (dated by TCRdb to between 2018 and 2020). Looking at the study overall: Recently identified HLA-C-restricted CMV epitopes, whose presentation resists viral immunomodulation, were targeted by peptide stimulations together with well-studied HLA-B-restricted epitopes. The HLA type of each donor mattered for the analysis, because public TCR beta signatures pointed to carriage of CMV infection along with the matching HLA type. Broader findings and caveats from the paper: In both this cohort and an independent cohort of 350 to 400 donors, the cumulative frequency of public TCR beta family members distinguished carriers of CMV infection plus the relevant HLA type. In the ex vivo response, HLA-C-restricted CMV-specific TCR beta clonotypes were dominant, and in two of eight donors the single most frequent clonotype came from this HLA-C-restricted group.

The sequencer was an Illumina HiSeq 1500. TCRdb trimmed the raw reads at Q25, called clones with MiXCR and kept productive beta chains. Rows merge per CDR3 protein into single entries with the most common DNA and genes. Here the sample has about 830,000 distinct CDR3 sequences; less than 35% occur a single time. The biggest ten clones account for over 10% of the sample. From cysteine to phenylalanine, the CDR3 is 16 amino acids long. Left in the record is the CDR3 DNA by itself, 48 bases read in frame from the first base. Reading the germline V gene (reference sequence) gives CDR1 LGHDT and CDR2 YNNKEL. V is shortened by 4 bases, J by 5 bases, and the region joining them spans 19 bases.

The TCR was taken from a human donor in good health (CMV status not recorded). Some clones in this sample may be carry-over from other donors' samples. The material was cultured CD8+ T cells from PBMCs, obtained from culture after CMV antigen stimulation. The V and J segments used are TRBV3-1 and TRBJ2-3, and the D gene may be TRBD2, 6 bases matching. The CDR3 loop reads CASSPEGLSGGDTQYF. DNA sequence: TGTGCCAGCAGCCCGGAGGGACTCTCCGGGGGAGATACGCAGTATTTT.